The present entry profiles one T cell receptor beta chain with its context. Its antigen is still unknown. Extracted RNA was reverse transcribed into cDNA, the sequencing template. Clones were sequenced by immunoSEQ multiplex PCR, and TCRdb holds only the in-frame ones, with some missing. The repertoire holds around 100,000 clones, with roughly 50% as singletons. Germline loops: CDR1 GTSNPN, CDR2 SVGIG (reference sequence). V was shortened by 0 bases and J by 2 bases, with 11 bases between the two germline ends. The CDR3 length is 14 residues. This sample was included in a study of CD8+ T cells in alopecia areata. Study results and limitations: One nonresponder leaves baseline CD8+ expansion's link to response uncertain.

The treatment was: oral pan-JAK inhibitor, 5-10 mg twice daily. Sequencing was performed on CD8+ T cells sorted from blood, taken at week 24, from a patient treated with tofacitinib. The sequence derives from a human donor with alopecia areata. This chain joins TRBV30 and TRBJ2-7; possible D gene TRBD2, 6 bases. CDR3 protein: CAWSVLACPYEQYF. In DNA, the CDR3 is TGTGCCTGGAGTGTACTAGCCTGCCCCTACGAGCAGTACTTC.